This entry features one T cell receptor (beta chain) sequence. What it binds is unknown. One entry per CDR3 protein results from TCRdb running MiXCR on the reads. The table includes around 430,000 distinct CDR3 sequences, about 39% detected once. The data belong to a study of T cell repertoires in cytomegalovirus infection. Background on the study: Epitope selection comprised recently identified HLA-C-restricted CMV epitopes and well-studied HLA-B-restricted CMV epitopes. It was the public TCR beta signatures that indicated both CMV infection and matching HLA type. General observations from the study: It was HLA-C-restricted CMV-specific TCR beta clonotypes that dominated the response ex vivo. Totalled public TCR beta family frequency picked out people who carried CMV plus the relevant HLA.

V lost 4 bases and J lost 3, with 16 bases in between. Per the germline V gene, CDR1 is SGHDT and CDR2 is YYEEEE. This CDR3 spans 15 amino acids. This sequence joins TRBV5-6 and TRBJ1-2; D remains ambiguous. Sequencing used cultured PBMCs, obtained from culture after CMV antigen stimulation. The TCR was taken from a human donor in good health (CMV status not recorded). Some clones in this sample may be carry-over from other donors' samples. The CDR3 spells CASSPRTAWDYGYTF. The DNA of the CDR3 is TGTGCCAGCAGCCCGCGGACGGCCTGGGACTATGGCTACACCTTC.